Presented here are 32 T cell receptor beta chains from one specimen sequenced in a study of blood T cell repertoires in COVID-19 (dated by TCRdb to between 2020 and 2021). Libraries were built with the immunoSEQ multiplex PCR assay. TCRdb holds this immuneACCESS table with in-frame rearrangements only. Some clones are missing; in checked studies, unresolved V genes explain under half, and the rest has no known cause. In all, the sample holds almost 85,000 clones, and around nine tenths of those were seen once. The ten largest clonotypes hold under 1.5% of the sample. Sequencing was carried out using PBMCs or T cells enriched from blood (not recorded which). Receptor source: a woman aged 45-60 years with acute COVID-19.

This chain joins TRBV3-1 (or the pseudogene TRBV3-2) and TRBJ2-7; TRBD2 matches at 12 bases. CDR1 is LGHDT, CDR2 YNNKEL, per germline (reference sequence). CDR3 length: 15 residues. V lost 4 bases to trimming and J lost 3 bases; unmatched junction nucleotides: 4. CDR3 sequence reads: CASSRWTSGNYEQYF. The CDR3 nucleotides are TGTGCCAGCAGCCGTTGGACTAGCGGGAACTACGAGCAGTACTTC.

The chain couples TRBV24-1 to TRBJ1-1; 9 positions agree with TRBD1. CDR1 KGHDR and CDR2 SFDVKD come from the germline V gene. The CDR3 is made up of 15 amino acids. V dropped 4 bases and J dropped 4; count of bases not matched to a gene: 6. CDR3 DNA sequence: TGTGCCACCAGTGAAGACAGGGGGGGCGTCACTGAAGCTTTCTTT. It encodes CATSEDRGGVTEAFF.

J is TRBJ2-1 and V is TRBV5-4; D might be TRBD2 (6 bases). Per the germline V gene, CDR1 is SGHNT and CDR2 is YYREEE (reference sequence). With 4 bases removed from V and 6 bases from J, the gap between germline ends came to 17 bases. CDR3 length: 15 residues. This chain's CDR3 is CASSRPAGTVNEQFF. In DNA, the CDR3 is TGTGCCAGCAGCCGGCCCGCCGGGACTGTCAATGAGCAGTTCTTC.

CDR3 DNA sequence: TGTGTCGGGGGACAGCTAAACACTGAAGCTTTCTTT. This sequence encodes CVGGQLNTEAFF. The gene calls are TRBV5-4 and TRBJ1-1; 7 positions agree with TRBD1. The V gene's germline CDR1 is SGHNT and CDR2 YYREEE (reference sequence). The CDR3 consists of 12 residues.

The V and J genes are TRBV10-3 and TRBJ1-1; the D gene is possibly TRBD1 (6 bases). The V and J ends lost 6 bases and 1 base respectively, with 9 bases between them. CDR1 and CDR2 (germline): ENHRY, SYGVKD. The CDR3 sequence is 13 residues long. The CDR3 loop reads CAIRAQGNTEAFF. CDR3 sequence (DNA): TGTGCCATCAGAGCACAGGGGAACACTGAAGCTTTCTTT.

The CDR3: CSVSPPGVPEAFF. The CDR3, as DNA: TGCAGCGTCAGCCCTCCGGGAGTTCCTGAAGCTTTCTTT. V is TRBV29-1 and J is TRBJ1-1; D gene uncertain. The germline CDR1 and CDR2 sequences are SQVTM and ANQGSEA. The CDR3 spans 13 residues. Trimming removed 6 bases at V and 6 bases at J, with 17 bases between.

The chain is built from TRBV18 and TRBJ1-3; 9 bases match TRBD1. J lost 3 bases, V lost 3 bases, and 0 bases had no gene match. Germline CDR1 is KGHSH and CDR2 is LQKENI. The CDR3 sequence is 14 residues long. CDR3 bases: TGTGCCAGCTCACCGGGACAGGGTGGAAACACCATATATTTT. Its translation: CASSPGQGGNTIYF.

J is TRBJ2-7 and V is TRBV7-3; possibly TRBD2 for D (6 bases). Looked up from germline, CDR1 is SGHTA and CDR2 is FQGTGA. The CDR3 covers 15 residues. V shed 2 bases and J shed 5 bases, with 16 bases lying between them. CDR3 sequence (DNA): TGTGCCAGCAGCTTAGGACTACTTGAGATGGACGAGCAGTACTTC. The encoded protein is CASSLGLLEMDEQYF.

The gene calls are TRBV24-1 and TRBJ1-6, with D unresolved. In germline, CDR1 is KGHDR, CDR2 SFDVKD. Trimming took 6 bases from V and 10 from J, leaving 12 bases between them. This CDR3 is built from 13 residues. In nucleotides, the CDR3 is TGTGCCACCAGTTCGAACTCCGGGTCACCCCTCCACTTT. It encodes CATSSNSGSPLHF.

V gene TRBV7-9 combines with J gene TRBJ2-7; the D gene is possibly TRBD2 (6 bases). This CDR3 has 15 residues. Germline V gene data show CDR1 as SEHNR and CDR2 as FQNEAQ (reference sequence). The ends were cut back, 5 bases at V and 4 bases at J, with 18 bases in the middle. The CDR3 protein is CASSPIRDSKYEQYF. The CDR3 DNA sequence: TGTGCCAGCAGCCCGATCCGGGACTCCAAATACGAGCAGTACTTC.

In this sample, this clone turned up once. The J gene is TRBJ2-7, the V gene TRBV10-3; possible D gene TRBD1, 5 bases. V was cut by 3 bases and J by 4 bases, with 16 bases left in between. Germline V gene lookup returns CDR1 ENHRY and CDR2 SYGVKD. The CDR3 consists of 15 residues. CDR3 loop: CAISDNLGKGYEQYF. In DNA form, the CDR3 reads TGTGCCATCAGTGATAATCTGGGAAAGGGGTACGAGCAGTACTTC.

This chain links TRBV19 with TRBJ2-3, with 15 bases aligning to TRBD2. CDR3 length: 18 amino acids. V was clipped by 7 bases and J by 5 bases; unmatched bases: 13. Per germline, CDR1 LNHDA and CDR2 SQIVND (reference sequence). The CDR3 DNA reads as TGTGCCAGTACCCTACGGGGACTAGCGGGAGGTTTTGGAGATACGCAGTATTTT. Amino acids: CASTLRGLAGGFGDTQYF.

Only one count was recorded for this clone. This chain connects TRBV2 to TRBJ2-7, with a weak D call TRBD1 (6 bases). The germline CDR1 and CDR2 sequences are SNHLY and FYNNEI. There are 12 residues in the CDR3. V gave up 6 bases and J gave up 5 bases, with 11 bases separating them. As DNA, the CDR3 is TGTGCCAGCAGGAGGGGGTGGGACGAGCAGTACTTC. Translating gives CASRRGWDEQYF.

This chain joins TRBV2 and TRBJ2-5; D may be TRBD2 (5 bases). V lost 6 bases and J lost 1, with 15 bases in between. The CDR3 has 15 amino acids. Germline values: CDR1 SNHLY, CDR2 FYNNEI. The CDR3 nucleotides are TGTGCCAGCAGACTAGGACCAGCCCCCCAAGAGACCCAGTACTTC. As protein: CASRLGPAPQETQYF.

The J gene is TRBJ2-1, the V gene TRBV2, with 7 nucleotides matching TRBD2. This CDR3 comprises 16 residues. The germline gives CDR1 SNHLY, CDR2 FYNNEI. The V gene end was trimmed by 3 bases and the J gene end by 2 bases; junction bases not matched to a gene: 7. CDR3 DNA: TGTGCCAGCAGTGATGGGAGCGGGGTCCCCTACAATGAGCAGTTCTTC. This translates into CASSDGSGVPYNEQFF.

The rearrangement joins TRBV5-1 to TRBJ2-7; tentatively, D is TRBD2 (6 bases). The CDR3 has 16 amino acids. The ends were cut back, 3 bases at V and 1 base at J, with 17 bases in the middle. Germline CDR1 reads SGHRS; CDR2 reads YFSETQ. The CDR3, as DNA: TGCGCCAGCAGCTACACAACCGGGACTGCATCCTACGAGCAGTACTTC. Translated, it gives CASSYTTGTASYEQYF.

The chain recombines TRBV5-1 with TRBJ1-1, with D perhaps TRBD1 (5 bases). Germline V lookup: CDR1 SGHRS, CDR2 YFSETQ. V was trimmed by 4 bases and J by 4 bases, leaving 11 bases between them. This CDR3 has 13 amino acids. The CDR3 region is CASSRGIGTEAFF. The CDR3 DNA reads as TGCGCCAGCAGCAGGGGTATAGGCACTGAAGCTTTCTTT.

The rearrangement uses TRBV3-1 (or the pseudogene TRBV3-2) and TRBJ1-1, with D uncertain. V lost 5 bases, J lost 5 bases, and 15 bases lay in between. There are 14 residues in the CDR3. Germline CDR1 is LGHDT and CDR2 is YNNKEL (reference sequence). In nucleotides, the CDR3 is TGTGCCAGCAGCTTCCAAGTGGGGAGGACTGAAGCTTTCTTT. This sequence encodes CASSFQVGRTEAFF.

This sequence joins TRBV4-1 and TRBJ1-1, with D unresolved. Trimming stripped 2 bases from V and 8 bases from J, with 21 bases between. Germline V CDR1 and CDR2: MGHRA, YSYEKL. The CDR3 totals 16 residues. This CDR3 reads CASSQPVGGPGWEAFF. CDR3 nucleotide sequence: TGCGCCAGCAGCCAACCAGTAGGAGGACCTGGGTGGGAAGCTTTCTTT.

The V and J genes are TRBV3-1 (or the pseudogene TRBV3-2) and TRBJ2-3; D call uncertain. CDR1 and CDR2 from the germline V gene are LGHDT and YNNKEL (reference sequence). The V end lost 1 base, the J end lost 4 bases, and 3 bases lay between the germline ends. CDR3 length equals 12 residues. CDR3 sequence: CASSQGADTQYF. CDR3 coding DNA: TGTGCCAGCAGCCAAGGAGCAGATACGCAGTATTTT.

The V gene is TRBV24-1, the J gene TRBJ1-1, with D perhaps TRBD1 (5 bases). The V end lost 1 base, the J end lost 11 bases, and 10 bases lay between the germline ends. CDR3 size: 12 residues. The germline V gene has CDR1 KGHDR and CDR2 SFDVKD. The CDR3 DNA is TGTGCCACCAGTGATTTATGGGGGGGGGCTTTCTTT. It specifies CATSDLWGGAFF.

V is TRBV7-2 and J is TRBJ1-6; a weak D match, TRBD1 (5 bases). CDR3 length: 18 residues. Germline loops: CDR1 SGHTA, CDR2 FQGNSA. Between the trimmed V and J ends, which lost 1 base and 7 bases, there was a span of 20 bases. CDR3 DNA sequence: TGTGCCAGCAGCTTAGGATTCCCTTGGGGGGTGGAAAATTCACCCCTCCACTTT. Amino acids: CASSLGFPWGVENSPLHF.

The chain recombines TRBV19 with TRBJ2-4; 8 bases map to TRBD2. V dropped 4 bases and J dropped 9; count of bases not matched to a gene: 11. This CDR3 has 15 residues. Germline CDR1 is LNHDA and CDR2 is SQIVND (reference sequence). This chain's CDR3 is CASSTASGRFVIQYF. CDR3 bases: TGTGCCAGTAGTACGGCTAGCGGGCGTTTTGTCATTCAGTACTTC.

The rearrangement joins TRBV6-5 to TRBJ2-1; TRBD2 aligns across 10 bases. The germline gives CDR1 MNHEY, CDR2 SVGAGI. The CDR3 is 14 amino acids. Losses at the gene ends were 6 bases for V and 7 bases for J; bases not matched to a gene: 6. The CDR3 is CASRWASGSNEQFF. The CDR3 nucleotides are TGTGCCAGCAGGTGGGCTAGCGGGAGTAATGAGCAGTTCTTC.

V and J are TRBV10-2 and TRBJ1-2; TRBD1 aligns across 10 bases. The CDR3 covers 17 residues. The trim removed 0 bases at V and 7 bases at J, leaving 11 bases unmatched. CDR1 is WSHSY, CDR2 SAAADI, per germline. CDR3 sequence reads: CASSESTGGQGLGGYTF. In nucleotides, the CDR3 is TGCGCCAGCAGTGAGTCGACGGGGGGACAGGGGTTAGGTGGCTACACCTTC.

The chain recombines TRBV18 with TRBJ1-6; the D is unclear. The ends were cut back, 3 bases at V and 6 bases at J, with 6 bases in the middle. The CDR3 totals 13 residues. The V gene's germline CDR1 is KGHSH and CDR2 LQKENI. In nucleotides, the CDR3 is TGTGCCAGCTCACCCCCTTTTAATTCACCCCTCCACTTT. Translation: CASSPPFNSPLHF.

This clone was observed a single time. The chain carries TRBV19 and TRBJ2-1; maybe TRBD2 (6 bases). In germline, CDR1 is LNHDA, CDR2 SQIVND (reference sequence). V was trimmed by 3 bases and J by 3 bases, leaving 12 bases between them. There are 15 residues in the CDR3. CDR3 in amino acids: CASSIQRVDYNEQFF. CDR3 in DNA: TGTGCCAGTAGTATTCAGCGGGTCGACTACAATGAGCAGTTCTTC. Together with reference TRBV19 and TRBJ2-1, the CDR3 gives the full variable domain: DGGITQSPKYLFRKEGQNVTLSCEQNLNHDAMYWYRQDPGQGLRLIYYSQIVNDFQKGDIAEGYSVSREKKESFPLTVTSAQKNPTAFYLCASSIQRVDYNEQFFGPGTRLTVL.

The gene calls are TRBV30 and TRBJ2-7; no definite D call. The length of the CDR3 is 12 residues. Trimming cost V 1 base and J 3 bases, with 7 bases left between them. The V gene's germline CDR1 is GTSNPN and CDR2 SVGIG (reference sequence). The CDR3 here is CAWSEQHYEQYF. CDR3 DNA: TGTGCCTGGAGTGAACAGCACTACGAGCAGTACTTC.

V usage is TRBV24-1 and J usage is TRBJ2-1; 13 bases map to TRBD2. The V and J ends lost 4 bases and 7 bases, in that order; junction bases with no gene match: 3. This CDR3 comprises 15 residues. Germline values: CDR1 KGHDR, CDR2 SFDVKD. The CDR3 loop is CATSDRLAGGNEQFF. CDR3 in DNA: TGTGCCACCAGTGACCGACTAGCGGGAGGAAATGAGCAGTTCTTC.

The chain links TRBV28 to TRBJ2-3, with 7 bases identical to TRBD2. CDR3 length: 17 amino acids. CDR1 is MDHEN, CDR2 SYDVKM, per germline. V lost 5 bases and J lost 0; bases outside the gene matches: 11. The CDR3 DNA follows: TGTGCCAGCAGTCCGGGGAGCGGGGACGTTAGCACAGATACGCAGTATTTT. Translation: CASSPGSGDVSTDTQYF.

This clone was counted between two and nine times. V and J are TRBV18 and TRBJ1-5; the D is unclear. The CDR3 runs to 12 residues. The germline V gene encodes CDR1 KGHSH and CDR2 LQKENI. The V end lost 3 bases, the J end lost 5 bases, and 5 bases lay between the germline ends. Here the CDR3 reads CASSPPDQPQHF. The DNA for the CDR3 is TGTGCCAGCTCACCTCCAGATCAGCCCCAGCATTTT.

This chain joins TRBV24-1 and TRBJ2-1; D may be TRBD2 (6 bases). V was pared by 3 bases and J by 8 bases, with 13 bases between. The CDR3 sequence is 14 residues long. Germline loops: CDR1 KGHDR, CDR2 SFDVKD. CDR3 nucleotide sequence: TGTGCCACCAGTGATCCTTTACGGGAGTATGAGCAGTTCTTC. Amino acid sequence: CATSDPLREYEQFF.